The present T cell receptor (beta chain) was sequenced within a study of type 1 and type 2 diabetes patients. The PCR template was genomic DNA. Amplification of the beta chain CDR3 used 30 forward and 13 reverse multiplex primers. One entry per CDR3 protein, called by TCRdb with MiXCR from the multiplex PCR reads. This repertoire shows 280,000 or so distinct CDR3 sequences, roughly 48% found once; its top ten account for 12% to 15%. The V and J ends lost 1 base and 5 bases, in that order; junction bases with no gene match: 3. The CDR3 length is 15 residues. Germline V lookup: CDR1 LNHNV, CDR2 YYDKDF (reference sequence). This clonotype was recorded many times.

Sequenced: peripheral blood mononuclear cells (PBMCs). The sequence derives from a man aged 18 to 30 with type 2 diabetes. This chain joins TRBV15 and TRBJ2-5, with 11 bases that match TRBD2. This CDR3 is CATSRARTSGETQYF. The DNA for the CDR3 is TGTGCCACCAGCAGAGCCCGGACTAGCGGGGAGACCCAGTACTTC. The full variable domain, completed using reference TRBV15 and TRBJ2-5, is DAMVIQNPRYQVTQFGKPVTLSCSQTLNHNVMYWYQQKSSQAPKLLFHYYDKDFNNEADTPDNFQSRRPNTSFCFLDIRSPGLGDTAMYLCATSRARTSGETQYFGPGTRLLVL.